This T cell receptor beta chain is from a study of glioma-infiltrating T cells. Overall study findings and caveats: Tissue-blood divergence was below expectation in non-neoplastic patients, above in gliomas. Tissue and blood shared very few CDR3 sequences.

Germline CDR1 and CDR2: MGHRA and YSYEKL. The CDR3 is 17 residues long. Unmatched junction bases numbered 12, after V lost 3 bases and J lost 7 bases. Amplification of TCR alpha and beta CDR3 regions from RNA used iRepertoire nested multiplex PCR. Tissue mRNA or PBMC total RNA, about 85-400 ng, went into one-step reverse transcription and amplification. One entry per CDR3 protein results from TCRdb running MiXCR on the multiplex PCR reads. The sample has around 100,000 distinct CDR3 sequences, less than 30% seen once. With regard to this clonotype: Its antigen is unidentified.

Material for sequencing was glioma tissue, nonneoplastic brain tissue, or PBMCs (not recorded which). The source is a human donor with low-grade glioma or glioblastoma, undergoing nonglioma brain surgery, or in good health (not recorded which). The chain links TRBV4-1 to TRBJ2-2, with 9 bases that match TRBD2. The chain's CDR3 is CASSHKGGGGAIGELFF. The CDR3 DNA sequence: TGCGCCAGCAGCCATAAAGGGGGCGGGGGGGCCATCGGGGAGCTGTTTTTT.